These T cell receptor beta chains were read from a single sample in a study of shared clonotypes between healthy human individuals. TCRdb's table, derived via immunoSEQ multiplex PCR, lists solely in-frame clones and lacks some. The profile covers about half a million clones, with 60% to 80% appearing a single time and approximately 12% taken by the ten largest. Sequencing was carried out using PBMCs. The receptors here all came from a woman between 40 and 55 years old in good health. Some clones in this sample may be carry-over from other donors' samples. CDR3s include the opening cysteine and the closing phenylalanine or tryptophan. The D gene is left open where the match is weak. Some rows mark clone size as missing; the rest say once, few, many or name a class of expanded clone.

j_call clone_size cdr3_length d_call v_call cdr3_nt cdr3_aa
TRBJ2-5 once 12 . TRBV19 TGTGCCAGTAGTGTTTGGAGAGAGACCCAGTACTTC CASSVWRETQYF
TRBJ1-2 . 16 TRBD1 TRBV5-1 TGCGCCAGCAGCCTGGGGACAGCCTCATCCAACTATGGCTACACCTTC CASSLGTASSNYGYTF
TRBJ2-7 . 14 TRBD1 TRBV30 TGTGCCTGGAGTGTAGCAGGGGGCGTCGACGAGCAGTACTTC CAWSVAGGVDEQYF
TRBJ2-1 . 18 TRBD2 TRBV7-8 TGTGCCAGCAGCTTAAAGGCCAGCCCGGGACTAGACTACAATGAGCAGTTCTTC CASSLKASPGLDYNEQFF
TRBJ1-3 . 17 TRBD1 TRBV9 TGTGCCAGCAGCGTCAGTAGCACCGGGGACAGCGGAAACACCATATATTTT CASSVSSTGDSGNTIYF
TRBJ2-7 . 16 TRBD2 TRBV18 TGTGCCAGCTCACCCGGCGGACTAGCGGCAACCTACGAGCAGTACTTC CASSPGGLAATYEQYF
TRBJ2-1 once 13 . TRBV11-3 TGTGCCAGCAGCTTAGGCCGGGCAGGACAGCAGTTCTTC CASSLGRAGQQFF
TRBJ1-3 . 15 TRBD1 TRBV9 TGTGCCAGCAGCGCCCAGGGGGCGAGGGGAAACACCATATATTTT CASSAQGARGNTIYF
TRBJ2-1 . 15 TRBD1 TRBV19 TGTGCCAGTAGTAAACCGGGACAGGGAATCTATGAGCAGTTCTTC CASSKPGQGIYEQFF
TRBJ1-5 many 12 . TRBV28 TGTGCCAGCAGTGATACTCATCAGCCCCAGCATTTT CASSDTHQPQHF
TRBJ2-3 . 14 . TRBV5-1 TGCGCCAGCAGCTTGGAGCAGCCCACAGATACGCAGTATTTT CASSLEQPTDTQYF
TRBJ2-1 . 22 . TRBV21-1 TGTGCCAGCAGCAAAGCGACGTTCACACGGGACAGGGTCCAAAGCTCCTACAATGAGCAGTTCTTC CASSKATFTRDRVQSSYNEQFF
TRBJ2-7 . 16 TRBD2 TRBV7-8 TGTGCCAGCAGCACACCGACTAGCGGGAGCGCCTACGAGCAGTACTTC CASSTPTSGSAYEQYF
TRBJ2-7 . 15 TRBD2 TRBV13 TGTGCCAGCAGCTTATCGGCGGGAGGGTCCTACGAGCAGTACTTC CASSLSAGGSYEQYF
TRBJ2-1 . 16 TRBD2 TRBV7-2 TGTGCCAGCAGCAGGACTAGCGGGGGCTCCTACAATGAGCAGTTCTTC CASSRTSGGSYNEQFF
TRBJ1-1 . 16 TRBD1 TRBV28 TGTGCCAGCAGCCTCTCCGTAGGGGGCGGACTAGCTGAAGCTTTCTTT CASSLSVGGGLAEAFF
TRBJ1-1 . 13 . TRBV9 TGTGCCAGCAGCGTATCGGGAGGTACTGAAGCTTTCTTT CASSVSGGTEAFF
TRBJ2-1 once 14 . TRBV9 TGTGCCAGCAGCGTAGAGGGCGCCTACAATGAGCAGTTCTTC CASSVEGAYNEQFF